A selection of T cell receptor beta chains follows, all from one sample in a study of identifying expanded T cells in peripheral blood. Sequenced by immunoSEQ multiplex PCR; TCRdb stores in-frame clones only, minus some. Here the sample spans under 100,000 clones, 80% to 90% being singletons. Sequencing was performed on blood. The receptors were gathered from a person aged 18 to 70 in good health. CDR3s include the opening cysteine and the closing phenylalanine or tryptophan. Each record gives: V gene, J gene, D gene, clone size, CDR3 DNA, CDR3 protein. A D gene is named only where the DNA matches it firmly. Only part of the rows carry a size: once, few, many, or a class if the clone is expanded.

TRBV21-1	TRBJ1-5	NA	NA	TGTGCCAGTGGTTACCTCACCGGCAATCAGCCCCAGCATTTT	CASGYLTGNQPQHF
TRBV5-1	TRBJ1-5	NA	NA	TGCGCCAGCAGGGCGGGGGTTAGCAATCAGCCCCAGCATTTT	CASRAGVSNQPQHF
TRBV7-6	TRBJ1-6	TRBD1	NA	TGTGCCAGCAGCTTATTTGACAGGGGCACCTATAATTCACCCCTCCACTTT	CASSLFDRGTYNSPLHF
TRBV29-1	TRBJ1-2	TRBD1	NA	TGCAGCGTTGAAGACCACCGGGCAGGGGGCGGTGGCGGTGGCTACACCTTC	CSVEDHRAGGGGGGYTF
TRBV7-3	TRBJ2-2	NA	NA	TGTGCCAGCAGCTTAGGAGGGGCGGGCACCGGGGAGCTGTTTTTT	CASSLGGAGTGELFF
TRBV5-6	TRBJ1-2	NA	once	TGTGCCAGCAGCGCGTACTCCGGGGGATATGGCTACACCTTC	CASSAYSGGYGYTF
TRBV7-9	TRBJ1-6	TRBD1	few	TGTGCCAGCAGCCAAACAGGGGGAACCTCACCCCTCCACTTT	CASSQTGGTSPLHF
TRBV29-1	TRBJ2-3	NA	NA	TGCAGCGTTGCCGGGGGAATAGGAGATACGCAGTATTTT	CSVAGGIGDTQYF
TRBV10-2	TRBJ2-7	NA	NA	TGCGCCAGCAGCGGGGAGATAGGAACCTACGAGCAGTACTTC	CASSGEIGTYEQYF
TRBV7-9	TRBJ2-3	NA	NA	TGTGCCAGCAGCTCCCCCCCGCCGGGACGTACCTCCACAGATACGCAGTATTTT	CASSSPPPGRTSTDTQYF
TRBV7-9	TRBJ1-3	NA	NA	TGTGCCAGCAGCTTTGGGGCCTCTGGAAACACCATATATTTT	CASSFGASGNTIYF
TRBV4-3	TRBJ2-1	NA	NA	TGCGCCAGCAGCCCCGCGGAGAGCTCCTACAATGAGCAGTTCTTC	CASSPAESSYNEQFF
TRBV7-9	TRBJ1-1	NA	NA	TGTGCCAGCAGCTTACAGGCAGTTGAAGCTTTCTTT	CASSLQAVEAFF
TRBV11-3	TRBJ2-3	NA	NA	TGTGCCAGCAGCCCGAATTGGGATACGCAGTATTTT	CASSPNWDTQYF
TRBV4-2	TRBJ2-1	TRBD2	NA	TGTGCCAGCAGCCAAAAAGCGGGGGAATCCTACAATGAGCAGTTCTTC	CASSQKAGESYNEQFF
TRBV10-3	TRBJ2-3	TRBD2	NA	TGTGCCATCAGCCCCTTGAGCGGGAGCCCGTATTTT	CAISPLSGSPYF
TRBV5-1	TRBJ1-3	NA	NA	TGCGCCAGCAGTCAGGGACAACCCGGAAACACCATATATTTT	CASSQGQPGNTIYF
TRBV6-6	TRBJ1-6	NA	few	TGTGCCAGCAGTTACCAAGGACAGCGGAATTCACCCCTCCACTTT	CASSYQGQRNSPLHF
TRBV4-1	TRBJ2-7	NA	NA	TGCGCCAGCAGCCAGGAAGACAAGACCTCCTACGAGCAGTACTTC	CASSQEDKTSYEQYF
TRBV11-1	TRBJ2-7	TRBD1	NA	TGTGCCAGCAGCCATACGGGACAGGGGTACGAGCAGTACTTC	CASSHTGQGYEQYF
TRBV29-1	TRBJ2-1	NA	NA	TGCAGCGTTGTTGGCCAGAGCTACAATGAGCAGTTCTTC	CSVVGQSYNEQFF
TRBV7-2	TRBJ2-1	TRBD2	NA	TGTGCCAGCAGCTTAGCGGCGGGAGGGCCCGGTGAGCAGTTCTTC	CASSLAAGGPGEQFF
TRBV7-8	TRBJ2-5	TRBD1	NA	TGTGCCAGCAGCTTGGGGACAGGGAATGCCCAGTACTTC	CASSLGTGNAQYF
TRBV10-3	TRBJ1-3	TRBD1	NA	TGTGCCATCAGAGACAGGGGGGTGGCCCTTCGAAACACCATATATTTT	CAIRDRGVALRNTIYF
TRBV4-1	TRBJ1-1	NA	once	TGCGCCAGCAGCCCCGAGGTCATGAACACTGAAGCTTTCTTT	CASSPEVMNTEAFF
TRBV27	TRBJ1-1	NA	NA	TGTGCCACCAGGTGGGACACTGAAGCTTTCTTT	CATRWDTEAFF
TRBV6-5	TRBJ2-6	NA	few	TGTGCCAGCAGCTCAGGGTACGGGGCCAACGTCCTGACTTTC	CASSSGYGANVLTF
TRBV18	TRBJ1-2	NA	NA	TGTGCCAGCTCCCGAGGGGAATCAAGGGGCTACACCTTC	CASSRGESRGYTF
TRBV2	TRBJ2-2	NA	NA	TGTGCCAGCAGTGGAGGTGGACCTCCGAACACCGGGGAGCTGTTTTTT	CASSGGGPPNTGELFF
TRBV9	TRBJ1-1	TRBD1	NA	TGTGCCAGCAGCCCAGAGACAGGGTATAACACTGAAGCTTTCTTT	CASSPETGYNTEAFF
TRBV27	TRBJ2-3	NA	NA	TGTGCCAGCAGTTCACTGACCGGACAGCCCAGTAATTTT	CASSSLTGQPSNF
TRBV11-3	TRBJ2-1	NA	once	TGTGCCAGCTCTCCCTTCCTCCGGGTAGGTAATGAGCAGTTCTTC	CASSPFLRVGNEQFF
TRBV5-4	TRBJ2-5	NA	once	TGTGCCAGCAGCCGGCCGGGACAAAGTTTTGAGACCCAGTACTTC	CASSRPGQSFETQYF
TRBV11-2	TRBJ1-1	NA	NA	TGTGCCAGCAGTTGGACACCTAACACTGAAGCTTTCTTT	CASSWTPNTEAFF
TRBV11-2	TRBJ1-1	NA	NA	TGTGCCAGCAGCTTTTCAGGGCAACAGAACACTGAAGCTTTCTTT	CASSFSGQQNTEAFF
TRBV7-9	TRBJ1-1	NA	NA	TGTGCCAGCAGCAGGGACGGTTGGAACACTGAAGCTTTCTTT	CASSRDGWNTEAFF
TRBV4-2	TRBJ1-2	NA	once	TGTGCCAGCAGCCAAGGCGGCACTAACTATGGCTACACCTTC	CASSQGGTNYGYTF